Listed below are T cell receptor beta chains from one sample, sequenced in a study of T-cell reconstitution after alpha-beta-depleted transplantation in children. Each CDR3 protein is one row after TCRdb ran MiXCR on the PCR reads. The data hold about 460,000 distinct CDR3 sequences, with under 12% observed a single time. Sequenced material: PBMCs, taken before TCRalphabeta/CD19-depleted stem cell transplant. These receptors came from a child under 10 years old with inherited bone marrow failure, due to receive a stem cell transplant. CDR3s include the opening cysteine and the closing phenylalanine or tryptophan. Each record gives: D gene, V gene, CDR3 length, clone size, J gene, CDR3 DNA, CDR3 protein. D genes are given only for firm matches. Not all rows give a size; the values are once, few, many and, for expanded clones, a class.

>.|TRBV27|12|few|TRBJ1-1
TGTGCCAGCAGTGGGGAGGGTTTGGAAGCTTTCTTT
CASSGEGLEAFF
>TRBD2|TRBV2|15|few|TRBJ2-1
TGTGCCAGCGGCGGGCGGGAGAGCTCCTACAATGAGCAGTTCTTC
CASGGRESSYNEQFF
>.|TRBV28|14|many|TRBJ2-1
TGTGCCAGCAGTACGAGAGGGCCGAACAATGAGCAGTTCTTC
CASSTRGPNNEQFF
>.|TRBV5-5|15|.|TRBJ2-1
TGTGCCAGCAGCTTGAGAATAGCGTCCTACAATGAGCAGTTCTTC
CASSLRIASYNEQFF
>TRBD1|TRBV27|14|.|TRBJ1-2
TGTGCCAGCAGAAGGACAGGGGGAGACTATGGCTACACCTTC
CASRRTGGDYGYTF
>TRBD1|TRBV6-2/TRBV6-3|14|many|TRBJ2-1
TGTGCCAGCACCGGGACAGGGGATTCCAATGAGCAGTTCTTC
CASTGTGDSNEQFF
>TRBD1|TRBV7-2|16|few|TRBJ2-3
TGTGCCAGCAGTATCGTTGGGACAGGACGCACAGATACGCAGTATTTT
CASSIVGTGRTDTQYF
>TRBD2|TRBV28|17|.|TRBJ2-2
TGTGCCAGCAGCCCCATGCCGGGACTAGTAGCATCCGGGGAGCTGTTTTTT
CASSPMPGLVASGELFF
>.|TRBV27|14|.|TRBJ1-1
TGTGCCAGCAGTCCCGACACACTGAACACTGAAGCTTTCTTT
CASSPDTLNTEAFF
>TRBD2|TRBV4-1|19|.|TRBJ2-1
TGCGCCAGCAGCTCTAACGCTGGGACTAGCGGGAGGAGGTACAATGAGCAGTTCTTC
CASSSNAGTSGRRYNEQFF
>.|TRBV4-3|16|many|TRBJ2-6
TGCGCCAGCAGCCAAGCTTCGGGCTCTGGGGCCAACGTCCTGACTTTC
CASSQASGSGANVLTF
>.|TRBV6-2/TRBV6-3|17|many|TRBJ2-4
TGTGCCAGCAGTTTGGTTATGTGGGCCGGCGGGGAAAACATTCAGTACTTC
CASSLVMWAGGENIQYF
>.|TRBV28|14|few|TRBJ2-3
TGTGCCATCTCGGACCGGGAGAACACAGATACGCAGTATTTT
CAISDRENTDTQYF
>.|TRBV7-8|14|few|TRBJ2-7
TGTGCCAGCAGCCCGAGTTGGGTCGGGTACGAGCAGTACTTC
CASSPSWVGYEQYF
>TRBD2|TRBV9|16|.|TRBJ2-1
TGTGCCAGCAGCCCGTGGACTAGCGGGATCTACAATGAGCAGTTCTTC
CASSPWTSGIYNEQFF
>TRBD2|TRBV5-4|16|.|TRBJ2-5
TGTGCCAGCAGCTTGAGTTCTGGCGGGAGGGGGGAGACCCAGTACTTC
CASSLSSGGRGETQYF
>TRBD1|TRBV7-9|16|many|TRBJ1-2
TGTGCCAGCAGCTCTCCCGGAGGACAGGGTCATACTGGCTACACCTTC
CASSSPGGQGHTGYTF
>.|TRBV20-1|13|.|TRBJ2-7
TGCAGTGCTAGAGGACAGTTTATCTACGAGCAGTACTTC
CSARGQFIYEQYF
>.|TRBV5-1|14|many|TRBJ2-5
TGCGCCAGCAGCTTGATGCCGCAGCAAGAGACCCAGTACTTC
CASSLMPQQETQYF
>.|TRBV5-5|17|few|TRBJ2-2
TGTGCCAGCAGCTTTACTCAATGGGAACTGAACACCGGGGAGCTGTTTTTT
CASSFTQWELNTGELFF
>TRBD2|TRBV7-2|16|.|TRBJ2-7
TGTGCCAGCAGCTTAGGACTAGCGGGAGGGGATAACGAGCAGTACTTC
CASSLGLAGGDNEQYF
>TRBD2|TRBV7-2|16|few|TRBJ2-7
TGTGCCAGCAGCTCCCTCGTGGCTAGCGGCACCTACGAGCAGTACTTC
CASSSLVASGTYEQYF
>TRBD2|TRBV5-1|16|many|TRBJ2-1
TGCGCCAGCAGCTTGGCGGGAGCGGGAACCTACAATGAGCAGTTCTTC
CASSLAGAGTYNEQFF
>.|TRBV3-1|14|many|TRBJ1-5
TGTGCCAGCAGCCAAGTGGGATACAATCAGCCCCAGCATTTT
CASSQVGYNQPQHF
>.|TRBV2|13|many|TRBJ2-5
TGTGCCAGCAGTGAAGAGGCCCAGGGGACCCAGTACTTC
CASSEEAQGTQYF
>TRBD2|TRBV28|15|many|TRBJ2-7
TGTGCCAGCAGTTTACCAGCGGGAGTAGTAGCCGAGCAGTACTTC
CASSLPAGVVAEQYF
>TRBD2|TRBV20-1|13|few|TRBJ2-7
TGCAGTGCCCCCGGGACTAGCCGTTACGAGCAGTACTTC
CSAPGTSRYEQYF
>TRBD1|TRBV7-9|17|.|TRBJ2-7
TGTGCCAGCAGCTTAGTATCCCTGGGACAGGGTAATCACGAGCAGTACTTC
CASSLVSLGQGNHEQYF
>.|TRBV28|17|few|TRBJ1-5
TGTGCCAGCACCCATTCCGGGAGCAGAAAGAGCAATCAGCCCCAGCATTTT
CASTHSGSRKSNQPQHF
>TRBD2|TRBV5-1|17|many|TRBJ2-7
TGCGCCAGCAGCCCGGCGACTAGCGGGAGGGCCTCCTACGAGCAGTACTTC
CASSPATSGRASYEQYF
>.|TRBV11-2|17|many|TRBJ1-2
TGTGCCAGCAGCTTAGCATTTGCCAGGGACCTTAACTATGGCTACACCTTC
CASSLAFARDLNYGYTF
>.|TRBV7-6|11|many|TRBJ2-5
TGTGCCAGCAGCTCGCTTGGGCCCCAGTACTTC
CASSSLGPQYF
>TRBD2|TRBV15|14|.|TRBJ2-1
TGTGCCACCAGCAAAGGACTAGCGAGACCTGAGCAGTTCTTC
CATSKGLARPEQFF
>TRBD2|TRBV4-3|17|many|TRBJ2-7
TGCGCCAGCAGCCCGCACCCCAGCGGGAGGGGCCCCTACGAGCAGTACTTC
CASSPHPSGRGPYEQYF
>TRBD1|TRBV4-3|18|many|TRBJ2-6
TGCGCCAGCAGCCTCAGAACAGGGGCCAGGAAAGGGGCCAACGTCCTGACTTTC
CASSLRTGARKGANVLTF
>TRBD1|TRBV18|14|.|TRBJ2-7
TGTGCCAGCTCACCGACAGGGTTTGACTACGAGCAGTACTTC
CASSPTGFDYEQYF
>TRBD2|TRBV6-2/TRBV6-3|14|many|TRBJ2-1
TGTGCCAGCAGAGGGACTAGTAGAGGCAATGAGCAGTTCTTC
CASRGTSRGNEQFF
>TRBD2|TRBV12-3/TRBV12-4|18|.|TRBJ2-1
TGTGCCATCTGCCTCAGGGCAATAGCGGGAGTGAGGGCCAATGAGCAGTTCTTC
CAICLRAIAGVRANEQFF
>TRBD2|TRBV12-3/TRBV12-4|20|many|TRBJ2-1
TGTGCCAGCAACTTTAGGGGACTAGCGGTTTCTACCAGCTCCTACAATGAGCAGTTCTTC
CASNFRGLAVSTSSYNEQFF
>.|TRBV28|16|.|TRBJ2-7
TGTGCCAGCAGTTTTCCCCTAGCGCGGAGCTCCTACGAGCAGTACTTC
CASSFPLARSSYEQYF
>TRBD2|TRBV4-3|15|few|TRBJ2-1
TGCGCCAGCAGCCTGGGACTAGCGCGAGGTAATGAGCAGTTCTTC
CASSLGLARGNEQFF
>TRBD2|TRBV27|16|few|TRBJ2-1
TGTGCCAGCAGTTTCTGGGCGGGAGCACCCTACAATGAGCAGTTCTTC
CASSFWAGAPYNEQFF
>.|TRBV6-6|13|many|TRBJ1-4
TGTGCCAGCAGTTACGAGCAGGACGGAAAACTGTTTTTT
CASSYEQDGKLFF
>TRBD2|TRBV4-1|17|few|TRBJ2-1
TGCGCCAGCAGCCTGACCCCCGGGACTAGCGGTCACAATGAGCAGTTCTTC
CASSLTPGTSGHNEQFF
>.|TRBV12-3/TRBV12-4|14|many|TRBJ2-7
TGTGCCAGCAGTTTAGCGGGGACCTCCTACGAGCAGTACTTC
CASSLAGTSYEQYF
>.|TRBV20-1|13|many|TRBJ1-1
TGCAGTGCTGGGGGCCACTTGAACACTGAAGCTTTCTTT
CSAGGHLNTEAFF
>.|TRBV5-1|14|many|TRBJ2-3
TGCGCCAGCAGCTCGGACTCTAGCACAGATACGCAGTATTTT
CASSSDSSTDTQYF
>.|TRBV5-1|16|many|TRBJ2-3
TGCGCCAGCAGCTTGGGGGCGGTCCGCACCACAGATACGCAGTATTTT
CASSLGAVRTTDTQYF
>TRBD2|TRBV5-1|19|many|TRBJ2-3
TGCGCCAGCAGCTTGGAGGGGACTAGCGGCCTTATGCGCACAGATACGCAGTATTTT
CASSLEGTSGLMRTDTQYF
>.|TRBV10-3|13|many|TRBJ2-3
TGTGCCAACGCGGACGGTCGCACAGATACGCAGTATTTT
CANADGRTDTQYF
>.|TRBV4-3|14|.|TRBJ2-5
TGCGCCAGCAGCCAGATACAATTCCAAGAGACCCAGTACTTC
CASSQIQFQETQYF
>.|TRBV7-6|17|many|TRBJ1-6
TGTGCCAGCAGCTTAGAAGCAGCGCGGTCCTATAATTCACCCCTCCACTTT
CASSLEAARSYNSPLHF
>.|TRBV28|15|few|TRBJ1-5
TGTGCCAGCACTCTTGTGGACGGCTTTAATCAGCCCCAGCATTTT
CASTLVDGFNQPQHF
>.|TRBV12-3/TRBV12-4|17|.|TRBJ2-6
TGTGCCAGCAGTTTTGGGGCCTTAAGCGGTGGGGCCAACGTCCTGACTTTC
CASSFGALSGGANVLTF
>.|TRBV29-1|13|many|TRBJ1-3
TGCAGCGTTGTTGGGGATTCCGGAAACACCATATATTTT
CSVVGDSGNTIYF